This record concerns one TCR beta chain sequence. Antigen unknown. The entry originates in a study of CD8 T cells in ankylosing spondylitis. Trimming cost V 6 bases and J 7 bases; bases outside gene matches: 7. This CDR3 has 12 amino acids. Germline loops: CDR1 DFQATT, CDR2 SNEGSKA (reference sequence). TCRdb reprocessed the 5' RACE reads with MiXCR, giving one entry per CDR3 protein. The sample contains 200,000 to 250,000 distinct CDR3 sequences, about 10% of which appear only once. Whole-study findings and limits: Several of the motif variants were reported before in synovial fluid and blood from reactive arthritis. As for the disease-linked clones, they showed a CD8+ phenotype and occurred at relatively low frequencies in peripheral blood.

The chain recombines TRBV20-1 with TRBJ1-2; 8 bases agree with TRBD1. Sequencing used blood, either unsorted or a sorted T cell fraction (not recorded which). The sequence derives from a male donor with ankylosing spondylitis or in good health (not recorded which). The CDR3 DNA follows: TGCAGTGCGTCGACAGGGGTTGGTGGCTACACCTTC. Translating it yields CSASTGVGGYTF.